This TCR beta chain was found in a study of cytomegalovirus exposure and HLA in healthy donors (dated by TCRdb to 2016 to 2017). With regard to the full study: In an earlier analysis of several hundred of the donors, 276 Gb of sequence data and 100 million or so unique TCR beta sequences from roughly 200 million T cells were reported. In a later genetic analysis, genome-wide SNP genotypes for about three fifths of the roughly 670 donors were used, and that subset was treated as a discovery cohort. About five DR-DQ haplotypes were treated as single units for association and clustering because of strong linkage in the cohort. Around 330 gigabases of sequencing data and tens of millions of unique TCR sequences made up an early release that covered some 640 HLA-typed donors. On average, 235,054 unique TCR beta nucleotide sequences were sequenced per donor among a few hundred genotyped donors of the cohort, with roughly 18% of those sequences being non-productive. The aim of the study was to test whether cataloging public T cell receptors could identify signatures of past pathogen exposure. In an earlier analysis of a few hundred of the donors, high-throughput TCR beta sequencing was used to judge whether each TCR beta V gene segment behaved as functional or pseudogenic. The study profiled the T cell repertoires of about 640 subjects by immunosequencing and related them to cytomegalovirus serostatus. The number of typed donors differed by locus: about 620-640 for A, B, C, DRB1 and DQB1; approximately 540 for DQA1; over 600 for DPA1; and some 450 for DPB1. Both class I and class II loci were covered by HLA typing, at four-digit resolution. Every discovery cohort repertoire had been produced on one sequencing platform. Of the approximately 400 genotyped donors, approximately 83% fell in the genetic ancestry cluster associated with self-reported Caucasian donors. In addition to the first cohort of hundreds of subjects, a separate validation cohort of approximately 110 different subjects was used. In the later analysis, no new phenotypic data were used to find candidate immune exposures; instead, reliance was placed on TCR beta sequences and their occurrence across donors. To predict cytomegalovirus infection status, the study combined high-throughput TCR immunosequencing, statistical association of individual TCRs with disease status, and machine learning. To study patterns of TCR occurrence, a later analysis re-analyzed previously published TCR beta repertoires from several hundred donors and added high-resolution HLA genotyping. Alongside the repertoire data, information on donor age, sex, ethnicity and CMV serostatus was compiled. What the research found in general, with its limitations: A later analysis associated 17,000 or so TCR beta sequences with specific HLA alleles at a false discovery rate of 0.05. According to a later analysis, TCR association rates differed among HLA loci, with DRB1 alleles showing the most associated TCRs and HLA-C alleles showing the fewest. A group of highly shared sequence variants was considered likely to be a technical artifact of the sequencing pipeline. Sequencing depth was assumed to be roughly uniform across donors in the presence/absence analyses, though that assumption may not hold. Some IMGT-functional V segments, including TRBV6-2 and TRBV6-3, could not be distinguished by the 87-base-pair reads and were therefore excluded. In an earlier analysis of some 540 of the donors, most TCR beta V segments appeared in productive rearrangements about 87% or about 30% of the time, broadly matching IMGT annotations. Several of the top co-occurrence clusters appeared to be linked to parvovirus B19, influenza, CMV and Epstein-Barr virus, according to a later analysis. In this cohort, only TCR beta chains were sequenced, and detectable features were limited by the absence of alpha or paired-chain data. In a later genetic analysis, fewer N-insertions in productive TCRs were reported among donors in an Asian-associated ancestry cluster than the roughly 700-donor mean. HLA typing was unavailable for some donors at each locus, so association tests used only the typed subset. The authors suggested that the approach could potentially be extended to other disease states and immunological phenotypes. The earlier analysis of approximately 590 of the donors excluded seventeen rarely observed V segments, including chromosome 9 orphons, because counts were too low. A further reported finding was that TCR beta sequences accurately predicted the HLA-A and HLA-B alleles for most subjects in the first cohort. Most TCR sequences were observed very rarely across donors, whereas some public TCRs were present in many individuals. Compared with equally common non-associated chains, HLA-associated TCR beta chains in a later analysis were more clonally expanded and had lower generation probabilities. A later analysis found that most CMV-associated TCR beta chains appeared HLA-restricted, with HLA associations seemingly driven largely by CMV exposure. A total of fewer than 200 TCR beta chains were listed by the study as associated with cytomegalovirus. When HLA alleles, especially DR and DQ, strongly co-occurred, attributing TCR associations to individual alleles was difficult. Immune exposure information for the cohort was limited to CMV serostatus. Correlated functional status among segregating V segments might reflect linkage disequilibrium, but an unknown experimental factor could not be ruled out. V-gene and J-gene trimming of TCR beta chains was associated with a missense DCLRE1C variant in a later genetic analysis, and the association was replicated in an independent cohort. In vitro tests confirmed that a few of the cytomegalovirus-associated TCR beta chains recognize cytomegalovirus antigens. Cytomegalovirus status was reported to be diagnosed by the classifier with high specificity and sensitivity in both the original and validation cohorts.

Library creation used the immunoSEQ multiplex PCR assay. A mixture of 60 forward primers for TCR Vbeta segments and 13 reverse primers for TCR Jbeta segments was used in the multiplex PCR. A multiplex PCR assay on genomic DNA amplified the CDR3 region of rearranged TCR beta genes. On the Illumina HiSeq System, the amplified TCR beta libraries were sequenced as 87-base-pair reads. The published analysis was carried out like this. A later analysis counted some 74 million unique TCR beta chains across the 700 or so repertoires, and some 11 million of these chains were shared by at least two donors. To remove PCR and sequencing errors, raw reads were error-corrected and collapsed into unique sequences using a nearest-neighbor algorithm that merged closely related sequences. CDR3 sequences were aligned to IMGT reference sequences to assign V, D and J gene segments. For a sequence to be retained, at least a six-nucleotide match to both a V gene segment and a J gene segment was required. A rearrangement was called productive if the CDR3 had no stop codons and remained in frame with V and J, and every other rearrangement was called non-productive. Following IMGT convention, CDR3 was defined as the stretch from the second conserved V-encoded cysteine up to the conserved J-encoded phenylalanine. The earlier analysis of 500 to 600 of the donors excluded sequences that lacked an unambiguous match to a single V gene segment. In an earlier analysis of approximately 590 of the donors, a V segment was called functional when productive rearrangements were above 56.7%, and segregating when the standard deviation between donors exceeded 5%. A statistical classification framework was developed to diagnose cytomegalovirus status using the catalog of TCR beta chain sequences. In a later analysis, TCR nucleotide sequences were compared against IMGT/GENE-DB human TR gene sequences so that V and J genes could be assigned. The TCRdist pipeline was used in a later analysis to assign CDR3 sequences and most-parsimonious VDJ recombination scenarios. In a later analysis, each TCR beta chain was defined by its CDR3 amino acid sequence together with its V-gene family, and reads without a unique V-gene family were excluded. To address suspected cross-contamination and a sequencing artifact, a later analysis removed approximately 600 highly shared, low-generation-probability nucleotide sequences. A later analysis calculated a clonal expansion index for each public chain from normalized within-repertoire ranks of inferred template counts. In a later analysis, generation probabilities were computed using a VDJ recombination model fitted to out-of-frame rearrangements, and the results were checked against IGoR. In a later analysis, hypergeometric tests were used to score TCR-TCR, TCR-HLA and TCR-CMV co-occurrence, with a repertoire-size bias correction applied to TCR pairs. A later analysis estimated false discovery rates by permuting HLA or CMV assignments 20 times. A later analysis grouped co-occurring TCRs with DBSCAN, adding TCRdist sequence similarity when clustering within HLA-allele-positive subsets. For co-occurrence clustering, repertoires with fewer than 30,000 or more than 120,000 public chains were excluded, along with four or five repertoires with anomalous nucleotide sharing. TCRdb obtained this table from immuneACCESS and retained in-frame rearrangements with V and J assigned. These tables miss some clones; where compared with another copy, unresolved V genes account for less than half of the shortfall, and the remainder is unexplained. Clone size and the V and J calls come from that table; the DNA yielded D and trimming. The sample records some 140,000 clones, roughly 77% of which are singletons. The ten largest clones capture 7.5% to 9% of the sample.

About this clone itself: Its specific antigen is unknown. Per-nucleotide qualities are absent, and no much larger clonotype sits a single base away.

The cohort comprised approximately 700 healthy bone marrow donors. At the time of sampling, all cohort members were nominally healthy, though unrecorded immune exposures were likely present. The donor tested CMV seropositive and was one of the 289 seropositive cohort members. A peripheral blood sample was provided by each donor, and peripheral blood mononuclear cells were used for TCR beta sequencing. The Qiagen DNeasy Blood Extraction Kit was used to extract genomic DNA from the blood cell samples. CDR1 SNHLY and CDR2 FYNNEI are derived from the germline V gene. Counted from cysteine to phenylalanine, this CDR3 has 14 amino acids. Kept here is only the CDR3 DNA, which spans 42 bases and is read in frame from base 1. V is trimmed back by 6 bases and J by 0 bases, and the junction contains 4 bases that no gene match accounts for.

This clonotype was obtained from a man aged 25-40 years in good health and CMV-seropositive. In this chain, TRBV2 is recombined with TRBJ2-7, and TRBD1 aligns with 8 junction nucleotides. Sequenced: PBMCs. The nucleotide sequence reads TGTGCCAGCAGGACGGACAGGGCCTCCTACGAGCAGTACTTC. Protein translation: CASRTDRASYEQYF.